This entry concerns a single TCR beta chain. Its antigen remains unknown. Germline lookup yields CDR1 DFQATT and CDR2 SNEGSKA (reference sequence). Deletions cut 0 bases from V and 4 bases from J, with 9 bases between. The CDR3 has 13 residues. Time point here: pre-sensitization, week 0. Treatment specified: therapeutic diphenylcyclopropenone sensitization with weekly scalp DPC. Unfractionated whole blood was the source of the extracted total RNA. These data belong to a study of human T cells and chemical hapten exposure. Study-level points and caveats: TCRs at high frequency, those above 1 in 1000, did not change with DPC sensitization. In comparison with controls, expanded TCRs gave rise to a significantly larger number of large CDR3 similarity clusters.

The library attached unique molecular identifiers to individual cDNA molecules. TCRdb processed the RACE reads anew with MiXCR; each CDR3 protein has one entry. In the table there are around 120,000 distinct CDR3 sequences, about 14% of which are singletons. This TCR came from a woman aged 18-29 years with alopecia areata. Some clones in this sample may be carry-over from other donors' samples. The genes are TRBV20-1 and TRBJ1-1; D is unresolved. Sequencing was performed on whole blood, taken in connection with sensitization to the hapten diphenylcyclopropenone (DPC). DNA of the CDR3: TGCAGTGCTAGAGATAGACCCGGCACTGAAGCTTTCTTT. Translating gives CSARDRPGTEAFF.